Presented here are 6 T cell receptor beta chains from one specimen sequenced in a study of neurological immune-mediated disorders. Each CDR3 protein is one row after TCRdb ran MiXCR on the 5' RACE reads. This table holds around 25,000 distinct CDR3 sequences, 2% to 3% found once. Material for sequencing was PBMCs. The receptor source for this set is a woman between 50 and 59 years old with multiple sclerosis.

Many counts were recorded for this clonotype. The rearrangement links TRBV7-2 to TRBJ2-1; D gene unclear. V gave up 1 base and J gave up 1 base, with 8 bases separating them. This CDR3 comprises 15 residues. The germline CDR1 and CDR2 sequences are SGHTA and FQGNSA. The DNA for the CDR3 is TGTGCCAGCAGCTTAGACATGGGTTCCTACAATGAGCAGTTCTTC. It codes for CASSLDMGSYNEQFF.

This clonotype was seen many times. The chain employs TRBV10-3 and TRBJ2-2; TRBD1 aligns across 9 bases. The CDR3 spans 16 residues. CDR1 ENHRY and CDR2 SYGVKD come from the germline V gene. The ends lost 2 bases at V and 0 bases at J; junction bases unmatched: 1. CDR3 in amino acids: CAISEGQGTNTGELFF. In DNA, the CDR3 is TGTGCCATCAGTGAGGGACAGGGGACGAACACCGGGGAGCTGTTTTTT.

This clonotype was recorded many times. One junction end disagrees with the germline gene, perhaps due to a read error. The chain couples TRBV12-3 or TRBV12-4 to TRBJ2-7; 10 bases map to TRBD2. CDR3 length equals 15 residues. CDR3 loop: CASSLAGVPPYEQYF. The CDR3 coding sequence is TGTGCCAGCAGTCTAGCGGGAGTGCCGCCCTACGAGCAGTACTTC.

This clonotype was picked up many times. This sequence joins TRBV15 and TRBJ2-7, with D perhaps TRBD1 (6 bases). CDR3 length equals 15 residues. The V and J ends lost 0 bases and 6 bases respectively, with 15 bases between them. Germline-derived CDR1 and CDR2 are LNHNV and YYDKDF (reference sequence). This CDR3 is CATSREGGRVVEQYF. The CDR3 DNA reads TGTGCCACCAGCAGAGAAGGGGGACGCGTTGTCGAGCAGTACTTC.

Ten or more counts support this clonotype. The V gene is TRBV5-5, the J gene TRBJ2-1; 8 bases are a match to TRBD2. The CDR3 totals 16 residues. After removal of 4 bases from V and 9 bases from J, the junction contained 15 bases not matched to a gene. The V gene's germline CDR1 is SGHKS and CDR2 YYEKEE (reference sequence). CDR3 sequence (DNA): TGTGCCAGCAGCCCTTTACCGGCTAGCGGGTCGTTTGAGCAGTTCTTC. Its translation: CASSPLPASGSFEQFF.

This clonotype was found many times. This sequence joins TRBV7-2 and TRBJ1-5; D is undetermined. The CDR3 contains 13 residues. Germline V CDR1 and CDR2: SGHTA, FQGNSA. Trimming left V 2 bases short and J 4 bases short, with 6 bases between. DNA for the CDR3: TGTGCCAGCAGCTTACGGGGTAATCAGCCCCAGCATTTT. Amino acid sequence: CASSLRGNQPQHF.